This record looks at one T cell receptor (beta chain) sequence and its context. These data come from a study of blood T cell repertoires in COVID-19. With V trimmed by 7 bases and J by 5 bases, 6 bases remained unmatched. Germline V gives CDR1 MNHNY, CDR2 SVGAGI (reference sequence). This CDR3 comprises 13 residues. Some clones are missing from TCRdb's copy, which holds only in-frame ones; the method was immunoSEQ multiplex PCR. The table shows 210,000 or so clones, with roughly 76% occurring only once. The chain joins TRBV6-6 to TRBJ2-7; 9 bases are a match to TRBD1. Sequencing input: peripheral blood. The source is a human donor in a cohort sampled during active COVID-19. The CDR3 loop reads CASTRDRAHEQYF. CDR3 DNA sequence: TGTGCCAGCACTCGGGACAGGGCCCACGAGCAGTACTTC.